This T cell receptor beta chain derives from a study of human T cells and chemical hapten exposure. In the study overall: Patches with 0.01% DPC went on the upper back, and the tests were read at 6 days.

CDR1 is SNHLY, CDR2 FYNNEI, per germline. J lost 7 bases, V lost 10 bases, and 12 bases had no gene match. The CDR3 is 14 amino acids. What the library attached to individual cDNA molecules were unique molecular identifiers. Per the original methods: Samples had a median of 95,638 TCRs, ranging about 20,000 to 690,600. TCRdb passed the RACE reads through MiXCR, listing each CDR3 protein once. TCRdb, rather than the study authors, made the V and J calls. The table records just over 70,000 distinct CDR3 sequences, 8.5% to 14% of them present only once. Regarding time point: patch test 3, about 24 weeks after DPC sensitization. Treatment specified: therapeutic diphenylcyclopropenone sensitization with weekly scalp DPC. The template was total RNA from unfractionated whole blood. This clonotype was counted many times.

The receptor was derived from a woman in her forties or fifties with alopecia areata. Some clones in this sample may be carry-over from other donors' samples. The source was whole blood, collected in connection with sensitization to the hapten diphenylcyclopropenone (DPC). The chain combines TRBV2 with TRBJ2-2; TRBD1 matches 7 bases. The CDR3 loop is CATQRQGISGELFF. CDR3 bases: TGTGCCACCCAAAGACAGGGTATTAGCGGGGAGCTGTTTTTT.